Each of the 20 T cell receptor beta chains below was sequenced from the same sample in a study of breast tumors, draining lymph nodes, adjacent tissues. Using its own MiXCR run on the multiplex PCR reads, TCRdb lists one record per CDR3 protein. The sample shows about 66,000 distinct CDR3 sequences, around two fifths of them seen only once. The sample consisted of breast tumor tissue. Receptors were obtained from a female donor with breast cancer. Some clones in this sample may be carry-over from other donors' samples.

The chain recombines TRBV24-1 with TRBJ2-2; TRBD2 matches at 15 bases. The junction had 11 bases not matched to a gene; V was cut back by 4 bases and J by 3 bases. CDR3 length: 20 amino acids. Germline V gives CDR1 KGHDR, CDR2 SFDVKD. The CDR3 bases are TGTGCCACCAGTGACATTAGGACTAGCGGGAGGGCCTATGACACCGGGGAGCTGTTTTTT. Its protein product is CATSDIRTSGRAYDTGELFF.

The chain uses TRBV20-1 and TRBJ2-3; 10 bases match TRBD1. Germline-derived CDR1 and CDR2 are DFQATT and SNEGSKA (reference sequence). After removal of 6 bases from V and 6 bases from J, the junction contained 9 bases not matched to a gene. This CDR3 region has 14 residues. CDR3 protein: CSAPGTGVTDTQYF. As DNA, the CDR3 is TGCAGTGCCCCAGGGACAGGGGTGACGGATACGCAGTATTTT.

This clonotype came up many times. The chain is built from TRBV20-1 and TRBJ2-2; no clear D gene. This CDR3 spans 12 amino acids. V lost 0 bases, J lost 4 bases, and 3 bases lay in between. CDR1 is DFQATT, CDR2 SNEGSKA, per germline (reference sequence). The CDR3 is CSARETTGELFF. The CDR3 DNA follows: TGCAGTGCTAGAGAGACCACCGGGGAGCTGTTTTTT.

This clonotype was recorded many times. V gene TRBV19 combines with J gene TRBJ2-3, with TRBD2 matching 14 bases. V lost 5 bases, J lost 5 bases, and 6 bases stayed unmatched. The V gene's germline CDR1 is LNHDA and CDR2 SQIVND (reference sequence). The CDR3 length is 16 residues. The CDR3 region is CASSPQTSGGGDTQYF. CDR3 DNA: TGTGCCAGTAGTCCCCAGACTAGCGGGGGGGGAGATACGCAGTATTTT.

Comment on this clonotype: Compared with germline, one end of the junction differs, possibly owing to a read error. This chain joins TRBV9 and TRBJ2-5; the match to TRBD2 covers 9 bases. The CDR3 totals 14 residues. From germline, CDR1 is SGDLS and CDR2 YYNGEE. This CDR3 reads CASSVLAGLETQYF. The CDR3 nucleotides read TGTGCCAGCAGCGTACTAGCGGGATTGGAGACCCAGTATTTC.

The chain recombines TRBV4-2 with TRBJ1-2; D perhaps matches TRBD1 (6 bases). The CDR3 has 13 residues. The V gene lost 4 bases and the J gene lost 8 bases, with 14 bases spanning the gap. CDR1 and CDR2 (germline): LGHNA, YNFKEQ. The CDR3 region has the DNA TGTGCCAGCAGCCTAGCGGGGGGGCGAGGCTACACCTTC. This sequence encodes CASSLAGGRGYTF.

Many counts were recorded for this clonotype. The chain carries TRBV6-1 and TRBJ2-5; tentatively, D is TRBD1 or TRBD2 (5 bases each). V lost 0 bases to trimming and J lost 5 bases, with 22 bases between them. The CDR3 is 18 amino acids. Germline CDR1 is MNHNS and CDR2 is SASEGT. CDR3 nucleotides: TGTGCCAGCAGTGAAGCGAGGTGGAAAAGGGACGTTGGGGAGACCCAGTACTTC. It yields the protein CASSEARWKRDVGETQYF.

Comments on this clonotype: This sequence may be a read error, since a much larger clone differs from it by one base. V gene TRBV18 combines with J gene TRBJ2-7; TRBD1 matches 7 bases. CDR3 length equals 15 residues. The germline V gene has CDR1 KGHSH and CDR2 LQKENI. Trimming took 1 base from V and 5 from J; bases not matched to a gene: 8. The CDR3 nucleotides are TGTGCCAGCTCACCACGACAGGGCTTGGTGGACGAGCAGTACTTC. Translated, it gives CASSPRQGLVDEQYF.

The rearrangement uses TRBV5-4 and TRBJ2-3; D uncertain. CDR1 is SGHNT and CDR2 is YYREEE in the germline V gene (reference sequence). Trimming removed 0 bases from V and 5 bases from J, with 10 bases in between. The CDR3 length is 14 residues. In DNA form, the CDR3 reads TGTGCCAGCAGCTTGGGCGATGGGCGAGATACGCAGTATTTT. Protein: CASSLGDGRDTQYF.

Relative to its sample, this clonotype is large. A read error may account for a junction end that differs from germline. The chain uses TRBV20-1 and TRBJ2-5; tentatively, D is TRBD1 (6 bases). Germline V gene data show CDR1 as DFQATT and CDR2 as SNEGSKA (reference sequence). This CDR3 has 14 residues. The CDR3 spells CSVSGQGTRENQYF. CDR3 bases: TGCAGTGTCAGCGGCCAGGGGACCAGAGAGAACCAGTACTTC.

Regarding this clonotype: Given a much more abundant clone one base away, this may be a read error. The chain combines TRBV9 with TRBJ2-1, with D tentatively TRBD1 or TRBD2 (6 bases each). The germline V gene has CDR1 SGDLS and CDR2 YYNGEE. This CDR3 contains 15 residues. The CDR3 here is CASSGGASSYNKQFF. Here the CDR3 DNA reads TGTGCCAGCAGCGGGGGGGCAAGCTCCTACAATAAGCAGTTCTTC.

The table lists this clonotype with many counts. A much larger clone lies one base from this, so it may be a read error. V is TRBV6-4 and J is TRBJ2-3, with TRBD2 identical over 9 bases. The germline V gene encodes CDR1 MRHNA and CDR2 SNTAGT. This CDR3 comprises 16 residues. V lost 5 bases to trimming and J lost 4 bases; unmatched junction nucleotides: 10. Here the CDR3 reads CASSHEAGGPADTQYF. CDR3 nucleotide sequence: TGTGCCAGCAGTCACGAGGCGGGAGGGCCGGCAGATACGCAGTATTTT.

To note about this clonotype: A read error may account for a junction end that differs from germline. This chain connects TRBV6-5 to TRBJ1-3; tentatively, D is TRBD1 (5 bases). CDR1 is MNHEY and CDR2 is SVGAGI in the germline V gene. This CDR3 spans 12 amino acids. Here the CDR3 reads CASSGSGNTICF. In nucleotides, the CDR3 is TGTGCCAGTTCAGGGTCGGGAAACACCATATGTTTT.

The chain links TRBV29-1 to TRBJ1-3; no firm D call. This CDR3 contains 13 residues. From germline, CDR1 is SQVTM and CDR2 ANQGSEA. Trimming shortened V by 7 bases and J by 8 bases, and 18 bases separated the two germline ends. In nucleotides, the CDR3 is TGCAGCGGACTTTCCAACTATGGCTACACCATATATTTT. Its protein product is CSGLSNYGYTIYF.

This clonotype occurred many times. The CDR3, as DNA: TGTGCCAGCAGCTTAGGGGAAGATAATATGCAGTTCTTC. Its protein is CASSLGEDNMQFF. The chain has TRBV7-9 and TRBJ2-1; no definite D call. Looked up from germline, CDR1 is SEHNR and CDR2 is FQNEAQ (reference sequence). V lost 1 base, J lost 12 bases, and 13 bases lay in between. The CDR3 has 13 residues.

This clonotype has ten or more counts. V and J are TRBV5-1 and TRBJ2-7; 9 bases fit TRBD1. There are 15 residues in the CDR3. The germline V gene encodes CDR1 SGHRS and CDR2 YFSETQ. V was clipped by 0 bases and J by 4 bases; unmatched bases: 5. The CDR3 coding sequence is TGCGCCAGCAGCTTGGCCGTAGGACAGGGGTACGAGCAGTACTTC. The encoded protein is CASSLAVGQGYEQYF.

The chain is built from TRBV27 and TRBJ2-6; D might be TRBD2 (6 bases). The V gene's germline CDR1 is MNHEY and CDR2 SMNVEV (reference sequence). The V gene lost 6 bases and the J gene lost 6 bases, with 21 bases spanning the gap. The CDR3 is made up of 17 amino acids. The CDR3 is CASSDYGVGTEANVLTF. For the CDR3, the DNA is TGTGCCAGCAGCGATTACGGGGTAGGGACTGAGGCCAACGTCCTGACTTTC.

This clonotype was detected many times. The V call is TRBV2, the J call TRBJ1-2; D possibly corresponds to TRBD1 (5 bases). The CDR3 contains 13 residues. The germline gives CDR1 SNHLY, CDR2 FYNNEI. V lost 2 bases, J lost 7 bases, and 11 bases lay in between. The CDR3 protein is CASSELRGSGYTF. CDR3 nucleotide sequence: TGTGCCAGCAGTGAATTGCGGGGCTCTGGCTACACCTTC.

The chain links TRBV10-3 to TRBJ2-3, with no clear D. CDR3 length equals 18 residues. V lost 0 bases and J 0 bases, leaving 16 bases between the germline ends. Germline CDR1 ENHRY, CDR2 SYGVKD. The CDR3 bases are TGTGCCATCAGTGAGTCGGGCCTCCAGGCTGTGAGCACAGATACGCAGTATTTT. Protein sequence: CAISESGLQAVSTDTQYF.

This clonotype was seen at least ten times. This chain joins TRBV6-6 and TRBJ1-2; D is unresolved. The germline V and J ends were trimmed by 7 bases and 4 bases, with 16 bases remaining between them. The CDR3 runs to 14 residues. Germline V CDR1 and CDR2: MNHNY, SVGAGI (reference sequence). The CDR3 sequence is CASNTGRVAYGYTF. The CDR3 nucleotides read TGTGCCAGCAACACGGGGAGGGTAGCCTATGGCTACACCTTC.